The T cell receptor (beta chain) described here comes from a study of regulatory T cells in long-lasting Graves disease. The time point was: newly diagnosed GD, antithyroid drugs for less than 3 months. Isolated PBMC RNA provided the starting material for the TCR library. Graves' disease diagnosis relied on American Thyroid Association guidelines. According to the study, TCR beta libraries were built with iRepertoire HTBI primers and CDR3-region Arm-PCR. TCRdb redid the calling of the multiplex PCR reads with MiXCR, one entry per CDR3 protein. The table lists 500,000 or so distinct CDR3 sequences, 11% to 15% of them singletons, with roughly 18% in the top ten. Ten or more counts support this clonotype. Its specificity is unknown. General study findings and limits: Repertoires from persistent disease leaned toward TRBV28, TRBJ1-2 and TRBJ2-5.

With 3 bases clipped from V and 4 bases from J, the junction kept 8 bases outside the gene matches. CDR1 is MNHEY, CDR2 SMNVEV, per germline (reference sequence). The CDR3 has 16 amino acids. This sample was also put to use in a study of T cells in Graves' hyperthyroidism and ophthalmopathy. That source reports: TCR CDR3 underwent first-round RT-PCR with the HTBI primer set.

The rearrangement uses TRBV27 and TRBJ2-2, with 7 bases fitting TRBD2. The specimen comprised peripheral blood mononuclear cells (PBMCs), sampled at new diagnosis, from a patient treated with antithyroid drugs. This receptor was obtained from a woman aged 45-60 years with Graves disease. In DNA, the CDR3 is TGTGCCAGCAGTTTTACCAGCGGGACCGGCACCGGGGAGCTGTTTTTT. This codes for CASSFTSGTGTGELFF.